The sequence of this TCR beta chain was determined in a study of cytomegalovirus exposure and HLA in healthy donors. Study background: The approximately 120 validation repertoires, a later analysis reported, used the same platform as the 650 to 800 repertoires from the first cohort. Findings and limits, study-wide: Both high specificity and high sensitivity reportedly marked the classifier's diagnosis of cytomegalovirus status. In vitro work confirmed that a few CMV-associated chains recognize CMV antigens. Among TCR beta chains, those listed as cytomegalovirus-associated numbered roughly 150.

The CDR3 totals 13 residues. Germline lookup yields CDR1 MDHEN and CDR2 SYDVKM. Trimming cost V 4 bases and J 5 bases; bases outside gene matches: 4. This clone was recorded a few times. Its antigen is unidentified. Profiled with immunoSEQ multiplex PCR; TCRdb holds only in-frame clones, not every one. Of some 100,000 clones in the sample, roughly 90% were seen once. This TCR derives from a woman aged 18-35 years in good health and CMV-seronegative. The J gene is TRBJ1-2, the V gene TRBV28; 7 positions agree with TRBD1. Material for sequencing was PBMCs. CDR3 nucleotide sequence: TGTGCCAGCAGTTCAACAGGGGAATATGGCTACACCTTC. This gives the protein CASSSTGEYGYTF.